Presented here are 6 T cell receptor beta chains from one specimen sequenced in a study of blood T cell repertoires in COVID-19 (TCRdb year 2020). Library preparation employed the immunoSEQ multiplex PCR assay. Entries here come from immuneACCESS through TCRdb and include only in-frame sequences with V and J called. Some clones fail to appear in such tables; in the studies checked, an unresolved V gene covers under half of the shortfall, and the cause of the remainder is unknown. The sample table shows some 300,000 clones, and around 90% are seen once. The ten largest clones represent 1.7% of the sample. The specimen was PBMCs or T cells enriched from blood (not recorded which). These receptors were taken from a woman aged 40 to 49 who had recovered from COVID-19.

J is TRBJ1-2 and V is TRBV7-6, with D perhaps TRBD1 (6 bases). The CDR3 spans 13 residues. The V end lost 5 bases, the J end lost 8 bases, and 15 bases lay between the germline ends. The germline gives CDR1 SGHVS, CDR2 FNYEAQ. The chain's CDR3 is CASSSPNREGYTF. The CDR3 DNA sequence: TGTGCCAGCAGCAGTCCGAACAGGGAGGGCTACACCTTC.

The V gene is TRBV7-2, the J gene TRBJ2-7; 9 nucleotides agree with TRBD1. Germline CDR1 reads SGHTA; CDR2 reads FQGNSA. This CDR3 is built from 16 residues. V lost 4 bases and J lost 3; bases outside the gene matches: 10. The CDR3 DNA reads as TGTGCCAGCAGCTCACACTCGGGACAGGGAAACTACGAGCAGTACTTC. Its translation is CASSSHSGQGNYEQYF.

This clone has just a few counts. The rearrangement uses TRBV3-1 (or the pseudogene TRBV3-2) and TRBJ1-2; D gene ambiguous. The CDR3 is 12 residues long. V was shortened by 4 bases and J by 6 bases, with 9 bases between the two germline ends. Germline V gene data show CDR1 as LGHDT and CDR2 as YNNKEL (reference sequence). CDR3 loop: CASSLLADGYTF. Here the CDR3 DNA reads TGTGCCAGCAGCCTTTTGGCGGATGGCTACACCTTC.

V is TRBV6-9 and J is TRBJ1-2; no firm D call. Trimming stripped 2 bases from V and 4 bases from J, with 20 bases between. The CDR3 contains 17 residues. Germline values: CDR1 MNHGY, CDR2 SVAAGI. CDR3 nucleotides: TGTGCCAGCAGTTATATAGCGGTGGCGGCAGGACCCTATGGCTACACCTTC. Translation: CASSYIAVAAGPYGYTF.

V and J are TRBV5-1 and TRBJ2-7; D is uncertain. The CDR3 contains 14 residues. From germline, CDR1 is SGHRS and CDR2 YFSETQ. Trimming left V 2 bases short and J 0 bases short, with 9 bases between. CDR3 in amino acids: CASSLRSSSYEQYF. For the CDR3, the DNA is TGCGCCAGCAGCTTACGATCCAGCTCCTACGAGCAGTACTTC.

The chain is built from TRBV4-3 and TRBJ1-1, with 9 bases lining up with TRBD1. Germline lookup yields CDR1 LGHNA and CDR2 YSLEER. V lost 3 bases to trimming and J lost 5 bases; unmatched junction nucleotides: 10. The CDR3 extends over 16 amino acids. CDR3 residues: CASSQAFPGTGTEAFF. Here the CDR3 DNA reads TGCGCCAGCAGCCAGGCATTCCCCGGGACAGGGACTGAAGCTTTCTTT.